This entry lists 21 T cell receptor beta chains sequenced from one sample in a study of shared clonotypes between healthy human individuals. Sequencing used immunoSEQ multiplex PCR; TCRdb keeps in-frame clones, though not all of them. The repertoire holds over 400,000 clones, about 96% seen once, with about 0.064% in the top ten. The material sequenced was naive CD4+ T cells sorted from blood. Specified subset: CD45RA+ positively selected. The source of these receptors is a woman aged 30 to 39 in good health.

This clone was observed a handful of times. The rearrangement uses TRBV7-2 and TRBJ2-2; 7 bases line up with TRBD2. The germline gives CDR1 SGHTA, CDR2 FQGNSA. J was trimmed by 4 bases and V by 1 base; bases with no gene match: 6. CDR3 length equals 16 residues. CDR3 loop: CASSLGGGRVTGELFF. The CDR3 DNA reads TGTGCCAGCAGCTTAGGAGGAGGGAGGGTCACCGGGGAGCTGTTTTTT.

The J gene is TRBJ2-7, the V gene TRBV5-1, with TRBD2 identical over 11 bases. The trim removed 4 bases at V and 11 bases at J, leaving 11 bases unmatched. Per germline, CDR1 SGHRS and CDR2 YFSETQ. There are 14 residues in the CDR3. CDR3 region: CASSPTGTSGSKYF. CDR3 nucleotide sequence: TGCGCCAGCAGCCCAACCGGGACTAGCGGAAGTAAGTACTTC.

This chain uses TRBV28 with TRBJ1-1; no definite D call. CDR1 is MDHEN and CDR2 is SYDVKM in the germline V gene. V gave up 3 bases and J gave up 10 bases, with 9 bases separating them. The CDR3 consists of 11 residues. CDR3 in DNA: TGTGCCAGCAGTTTTCGGAGTAGAGCTTTCTTT. It is translated as CASSFRSRAFF.

This clone was observed once. The chain combines TRBV9 with TRBJ1-2, with TRBD1 matching 9 bases. Germline CDR1 is SGDLS and CDR2 is YYNGEE. The CDR3 sequence is 19 residues long. The V and J ends lost 0 bases and 1 base, in that order; junction bases with no gene match: 13. Here the CDR3 reads CASSVAQFLDRGFNYGYTF. The CDR3 region has the DNA TGTGCCAGCAGCGTAGCCCAGTTTCTTGACAGGGGGTTTAACTATGGCTACACCTTC. The full variable domain, with the rest looked up from reference TRBV9 and TRBJ1-2, is DSGVTQTPKHLITATGQRVTLRCSPRSGDLSVYWYQQSLDQGLQFLIQYYNGEERAKGNILERFSAQQFPDLHSELNLSSLELGDSALYFCASSVAQFLDRGFNYGYTFGSGTRLTVV.

The CDR3 DNA reads TGTGCCAGCAGCCGAGATATTGACAGGGAGGGGACCCAGTACTTC. It specifies CASSRDIDREGTQYF. The chain employs TRBV11-2 and TRBJ2-5; D is tentatively TRBD1 or TRBD2 (7 bases each). With 5 bases removed from V and 7 bases from J, the gap between germline ends came to 20 bases. CDR3 length equals 15 residues. Germline V gene data show CDR1 as SGHAT and CDR2 as FQNNGV.

The chain joins TRBV7-2 to TRBJ2-4; 11 bases are shared with TRBD2. The CDR3 consists of 17 residues. The junction had 9 bases not matched to a gene; V was cut back by 4 bases and J by 4 bases. The germline CDR1 and CDR2 sequences are SGHTA and FQGNSA. The CDR3 loop reads CASSWVPGLAVKNIQYF. The DNA for the CDR3 is TGTGCCAGCAGCTGGGTTCCGGGACTAGCGGTGAAAAACATTCAGTACTTC.

The chain links TRBV11-3 to TRBJ2-2; D is ambiguous. The germline CDR1 and CDR2 sequences are SGHNT and YENEEA. CDR3 length: 16 amino acids. The V end was cut by 1 base, the J end by 0 bases, with 9 bases between. The CDR3 nucleotides read TGTGCCAGCAGCTTAGGGAGCCAGGCGAACACCGGGGAGCTGTTTTTT. Amino acid sequence: CASSLGSQANTGELFF.

This clone was seen only once. This rearrangement joins TRBV28 to TRBJ2-4; D is possibly TRBD2 (6 bases). The CDR3 extends over 18 amino acids. Germline V lookup: CDR1 MDHEN, CDR2 SYDVKM. Between the trimmed V and J ends, which lost 7 bases and 0 bases, there was a span of 22 bases. For the CDR3, the DNA is TGTGCCAGCACCCCCGGAAGGGTGAAGGGACTAGCCAAAAACATTCAGTACTTC. Protein sequence: CASTPGRVKGLAKNIQYF.

The chain combines TRBV7-8 with TRBJ2-6, with D perhaps TRBD2 (6 bases). V was shortened by 4 bases and J by 0 bases, with 10 bases between the two germline ends. The CDR3 covers 16 residues. CDR1 is SGHVS and CDR2 is FQNEAQ in the germline V gene. This CDR3 is CASSSLGGSGANVLTF. The DNA of the CDR3 is TGTGCCAGCAGCTCCCTCGGGGGCTCTGGGGCCAACGTCCTGACTTTC. Filled out from reference TRBV7-8 and TRBJ2-6, the complete variable domain reads GAGVSQSPRYKVAKRGQDVALRCDPISGHVSLFWYQQALGQGPEFLTYFQNEAQLDKSGLPSDRFFAERPEGSVSTLKIQRTQQEDSAVYLCASSSLGGSGANVLTFGAGSRLTVL.

The genes are TRBV15 and TRBJ1-2; D ambiguous. The V and J ends lost 1 base and 8 bases respectively, with 11 bases between them. The CDR3 runs 13 residues. Germline CDR1 reads LNHNV; CDR2 reads YYDKDF (reference sequence). The CDR3 sequence: CATSRVLLGGYTF. In DNA, the CDR3 is TGTGCCACCAGCAGAGTCTTGCTGGGAGGCTACACCTTC. The variable domain in full, with the rest retrieved from reference TRBV15 and TRBJ1-2, is DAMVIQNPRYQVTQFGKPVTLSCSQTLNHNVMYWYQQKSSQAPKLLFHYYDKDFNNEADTPDNFQSRRPNTSFCFLDIRSPGLGDTAMYLCATSRVLLGGYTFGSGTRLTVV.

Notes on this clone: Other nucleotide sequences in the sample specify the same CDR3. This chain links TRBV5-1 with TRBJ2-5; no reliable D call. V gave up 0 bases and J gave up 5 bases, with 2 bases separating them. This CDR3 spans 11 amino acids. Germline lookup yields CDR1 SGHRS and CDR2 YFSETQ. The CDR3 loop reads CASSLAETQYF. In DNA form, the CDR3 reads TGCGCCAGCAGCTTGGCGGAGACCCAGTACTTC. The variable domain in full, completed from reference TRBV5-1 and TRBJ2-5, reads KAGVTQTPRYLIKTRGQQVTLSCSPISGHRSVSWYQQTPGQGLQFLFEYFSETQRNKGNFPGRFSGRQFSNSRSEMNVSTLELGDSALYLCASSLAETQYFGPGTRLLVL.

The J gene is TRBJ1-5, the V gene TRBV27, with D perhaps TRBD1 (6 bases). Germline values: CDR1 MNHEY, CDR2 SMNVEV (reference sequence). This CDR3 has 16 residues. V lost 6 bases, J lost 5 bases, and 20 bases lay in between. The CDR3 DNA is TGTGCCAGCAGATTACTAGGGACACCAGGTTATCAGCCCCAGCATTTT. Its translation is CASRLLGTPGYQPQHF.

The chain joins TRBV27 to TRBJ2-7, with TRBD1 as a possible D gene (5 bases). The germline V gene encodes CDR1 MNHEY and CDR2 SMNVEV (reference sequence). The V end was cut by 7 bases, the J end by 1 base, with 17 bases between. This CDR3 has 15 amino acids. For the CDR3, the DNA is TGTGCCAGCACGAATAGAACCCCAGGGTCCTACGAGCAGTACTTC. Protein: CASTNRTPGSYEQYF.

The chain uses TRBV28 and TRBJ1-4; a possible D gene is TRBD1 (5 bases). Germline CDR1 and CDR2: MDHEN and SYDVKM. The CDR3 totals 15 residues. The V end was cut by 5 bases, the J end by 4 bases, with 14 bases between. CDR3 bases: TGTGCCAGCAGTCCCTGGGGACTGCTTAATGAAAAACTGTTTTTT. Its protein is CASSPWGLLNEKLFF.

The chain has TRBV27 and TRBJ2-5, with a weak D call TRBD1 (6 bases). There are 15 residues in the CDR3. V was pared by 5 bases and J by 7 bases, with 20 bases between. Looked up from germline, CDR1 is MNHEY and CDR2 is SMNVEV (reference sequence). CDR3 sequence: CASSPPAGAGVTQYF. CDR3 bases: TGTGCCAGCAGTCCTCCGGCAGGGGCCGGGGTGACCCAGTACTTC.

This clone was seen only once. Other DNA sequences in the sample encode the same CDR3. This sequence joins TRBV6-5 and TRBJ1-3, with D possibly matching TRBD1 (5 bases). The length of the CDR3 is 15 residues. Germline V lookup: CDR1 MNHEY, CDR2 SVGAGI. Trimming took off 0 bases at V and 1 base at J, with 7 bases between the two ends. This CDR3 is CASSYSPGSGNTIYF. The CDR3 DNA is TGTGCCAGCAGTTACTCCCCAGGGTCTGGAAACACCATATATTTT.

This sequence joins TRBV4-1 and TRBJ2-7, with D perhaps TRBD2 (6 bases). The CDR3 covers 16 residues. Between the trimmed V and J ends, which lost 3 bases and 2 bases, there was a span of 17 bases. Germline CDR1 MGHRA, CDR2 YSYEKL. The CDR3 is CASSQGRQRKAYEQYF. In nucleotides, the CDR3 is TGCGCCAGCAGCCAGGGGAGGCAGCGTAAAGCCTACGAGCAGTACTTC.

The V call is TRBV19, the J call TRBJ1-2, with 7 nucleotides matching TRBD1. The CDR3 contains 15 residues. J was trimmed by 3 bases and V by 5 bases; bases with no gene match: 9. Germline V gives CDR1 LNHDA, CDR2 SQIVND (reference sequence). CDR3 bases: TGTGCCAGTAGTGCCTGGGACAGACGGGACTATGGCTACACCTTC. Its protein is CASSAWDRRDYGYTF. Full variable domain (rest looked up from reference TRBV19 and TRBJ1-2): DGGITQSPKYLFRKEGQNVTLSCEQNLNHDAMYWYRQDPGQGLRLIYYSQIVNDFQKGDIAEGYSVSREKKESFPLTVTSAQKNPTAFYLCASSAWDRRDYGYTFGSGTRLTVV.

J is TRBJ1-1 and V is TRBV5-4; the D is unclear. Trimming took off 2 bases at V and 2 bases at J, with 13 bases between the two ends. Germline V CDR1 and CDR2: SGHNT, YYREEE (reference sequence). The CDR3 length is 15 residues. The CDR3 sequence: CASSFFGLSNTEAFF. The CDR3 bases are TGTGCCAGCAGCTTTTTCGGACTTTCCAACACTGAAGCTTTCTTT.

This chain joins TRBV28 and TRBJ1-5; possible D gene TRBD1, 6 bases. With 6 bases removed from V and 1 base from J, the gap between germline ends came to 16 bases. The CDR3 is 16 residues long. Per germline, CDR1 MDHEN and CDR2 SYDVKM. This chain's CDR3 is CASSPGGGASNQPQHF. DNA for the CDR3: TGTGCCAGCAGCCCGGGTGGGGGGGCCAGCAATCAGCCCCAGCATTTT. The variable domain in full, completed from reference TRBV28 and TRBJ1-5, reads DVKVTQSSRYLVKRTGEKVFLECVQDMDHENMFWYRQDPGLGLRLIYFSYDVKMKEKGDIPEGYSVSREKKERFSLILESASTNQTSMYLCASSPGGGASNQPQHFGDGTRLSIL.

The chain has TRBV2 and TRBJ2-5; D gene unclear. The better agreement between TRBJ2-7 and the DNA end casts doubt on the J call. CDR1 and CDR2 from the germline V gene are SNHLY and FYNNEI. The CDR3 totals 14 residues. The CDR3 DNA is TGTGCCAGCAGTGAAGCCCGGGCGTCCTACGAGCAGTACTTC. This codes for CASSEARASYEQYF.